A selection of T cell receptor beta chains follows, all from one sample in a study of shared clonotypes between healthy human individuals. Sequencing was performed with immunoSEQ multiplex PCR; in TCRdb, only in-frame clones are kept and a portion is missing. The table lists some 630,000 clones, about three quarters of them singletons. Sequencing used memory CD4+ T cells sorted from blood. These receptors were taken from a woman aged 25 to 45 in good health. The CDR3 runs from the conserved cysteine through the conserved F or W. The D gene is left open where the match is weak. Clone size appears in some rows only: once, few, many, or a class for an expanded clone.

TRBJ1-3	.	TRBD1	TRBV5-1	TGCGCCAGCAGCTTGGCGGAGGGGGCGTACGGAAACACCATATATTTT	CASSLAEGAYGNTIYF
TRBJ2-7	.	.	TRBV28	TGTGCCAGCACCCCCAAGGCGGATAGTAGGGCCTACGAGCAGTACTTC	CASTPKADSRAYEQYF
TRBJ2-6	.	.	TRBV13	TGTGCCAGCAGCTTGAGCGGGGCCAACGTCCTGACTTTC	CASSLSGANVLTF
TRBJ2-7	.	.	TRBV28	TGTGCCAGCAGGGACCCCTTAGGAGAGCAGTACTTC	CASRDPLGEQYF
TRBJ1-4	few	.	TRBV2	TGTGCCAGCACGGTCCGGGCAGCAACTAATGAAAAACTGTTTTTT	CASTVRAATNEKLFF
TRBJ1-5	few	.	TRBV28	TGTGCCAGCCGCGACTCCAATCAGCCCCAGCATTTT	CASRDSNQPQHF
TRBJ2-1	.	TRBD2	TRBV4-2	TGTGCCAGCAGCCGAGAGAATAGCGGGAGCTCCTACAATGAGCAGTTCTTC	CASSRENSGSSYNEQFF
TRBJ1-2	.	.	TRBV28	TGTGCCAGCAGTTCTGGGGGGGGACTCCTAAAATACGGCTACACCTTC	CASSSGGGLLKYGYTF
TRBJ1-1	few	TRBD1	TRBV13	TGTGCCAGCAGCTATCCAGACAGGGACGCTGAAGCTTTCTTT	CASSYPDRDAEAFF
TRBJ1-1	.	.	TRBV15	TGTGCCACCAGCAGAGGAGGTGCGGGGGGAGGCACTGAAGCTTTCTTT	CATSRGGAGGGTEAFF
TRBJ1-5	.	.	TRBV28	TGTGCCAGCAGTTTGGCAAGGGAGGGATCTCAGCCCCAGCATTTT	CASSLAREGSQPQHF
TRBJ1-3	once	TRBD1	TRBV7-9	TGTGCCAGCAGCTCCGACAGGGTACGTGGAAACACCATATATTTT	CASSSDRVRGNTIYF
TRBJ2-3	many	.	TRBV7-8	TGTGCCAGCAGCTTTGCGGAGAACACAGATACGCAGTATTTT	CASSFAENTDTQYF
TRBJ1-1	.	.	TRBV7-9	TGTGCCAGCAGCTTAGACGGGGTTGAAGCTTTCTTT	CASSLDGVEAFF
TRBJ1-3	.	.	TRBV5-1	TGCGCCAGCAGCGAGGGCTCTGGAAACACCATATATTTT	CASSEGSGNTIYF
TRBJ2-5	.	TRBD2	TRBV7-2	TGTGCCAGCAGCTTGGGACTAGGTTCATGGACCCAGTACTTC	CASSLGLGSWTQYF
TRBJ2-1	few	.	TRBV7-9	TGTGCCAGCAGCTTAAACCCAGGGGATGGAGAGCAGTTCTTC	CASSLNPGDGEQFF
TRBJ1-2	.	TRBD1	TRBV28	TGTGCCAGCAGTTTAAGGACAGGGCATTGGGGCTACACCTTC	CASSLRTGHWGYTF
TRBJ2-2	.	.	TRBV18	TGTGCCAGCTCACCAGATCTGGGAAGATCCGGGGAGCTGTTTTTT	CASSPDLGRSGELFF
TRBJ2-2	once	TRBD2	TRBV2	TGTGCCAGCAGTGTCCGGGGGGGCTCGAACACCGGGGAGCTGTTTTTT	CASSVRGGSNTGELFF
TRBJ2-1	.	.	TRBV18	TGTGCCAGCTCCCCGAGGGGACAACACAATGAGCAGTTCTTC	CASSPRGQHNEQFF
TRBJ1-5	.	.	TRBV28	TGTGCCAGCAGCCAGACAGTTACTGATCAGCCCCAGCATTTT	CASSQTVTDQPQHF
TRBJ2-7	.	.	TRBV10-3	TGTGCCATCAGTAACCTTCAGGGTTCCTACGAGCAGTACTTC	CAISNLQGSYEQYF
TRBJ2-1	.	TRBD2	TRBV25-1	TGTGCCAGCAGTGAGAGGCTAGCGGGAGGTAATGAGCAGTTCTTC	CASSERLAGGNEQFF
TRBJ1-4	.	.	TRBV27	TGTGCCAGCAGTTCCCTCGGACAGTGGAGTGAAAAACTGTTTTTT	CASSSLGQWSEKLFF
TRBJ2-7	.	.	TRBV28	TGTGCCACAAGTAGCCCTTTTAGGAGGAACGAGCAGTACTTC	CATSSPFRRNEQYF
TRBJ2-1	.	TRBD2	TRBV18	TGTGCCAGCTCACAGCTAGCGGGAGGGAATTACAATGAGCAGTTCTTC	CASSQLAGGNYNEQFF
TRBJ2-1	.	TRBD2	TRBV5-1	TGCGCCAGCAGGCTCCAGCGGGAGGGCAATGAGCAGTTCTTC	CASRLQREGNEQFF